Presented here are 25 T cell receptor beta chains from one specimen sequenced in a study of OX40 agonist ivuxolimab in advanced cancers. TCRdb's table, derived via immunoSEQ multiplex PCR, lists solely in-frame clones and lacks some. The table lists 70,000 to 95,000 clones, approximately 94% of them singletons. The sample consisted of CD4+ or CD8+ T cells sorted from blood, taken in a trial of the OX40 agonist ivuxolimab. These receptors came from an adult with an advanced solid tumor such as melanoma, head and neck, liver or kidney cancer.

This chain joins TRBV10-2 and TRBJ2-7; 8 positions agree with TRBD1. Germline values: CDR1 WSHSY, CDR2 SAAADI. The CDR3 extends over 14 amino acids. The V gene end was trimmed by 6 bases and the J gene end by 0 bases; junction bases not matched to a gene: 4. The CDR3: CASRQGASSYEQYF. CDR3 coding DNA: TGCGCCAGCAGGCAGGGGGCGAGCTCCTACGAGCAGTACTTC.

This clone was detected once. The V and J genes are TRBV23-1 and TRBJ2-3; TRBD1 agrees at 9 bases. TRBV23-1 is an ORF for which the function is uncertain. J lost 2 bases, V lost 0 bases, and 3 bases had no gene match. This CDR3 spans 16 amino acids. CDR3 loop: CASSQSRQGVTDTQYF. CDR3 nucleotide sequence: TGCGCCAGCAGTCAATCAAGACAGGGGGTCACAGATACGCAGTATTTT.

The chain recombines TRBV5-8 with TRBJ1-5, with TRBD1 matching over 11 bases. The length of the CDR3 is 15 residues. Trimming cost V 4 bases and J 6 bases; bases outside gene matches: 6. Germline-derived CDR1 and CDR2 are SGHTS and YDEGEE. CDR3 nucleotides: TGTGCCAGCAGCGCTGGACAGGGGGCGGCTCAGCCCCAGCATTTT. This sequence encodes CASSAGQGAAQPQHF. The full variable domain, in which reference TRBV5-8 and TRBJ1-5 provide the parts outside the CDR3, is EAGVTQSPTHLIKTRGQQATLRCSPISGHTSVYWYQQALGLGLQFLLWYDEGEERNRGNFPPRFSGRQFPNYSSELNVNALELEDSALYLCASSAGQGAAQPQHFGDGTRLSIL.

The chain employs TRBV27 and TRBJ2-1; 9 bases fit TRBD2. From germline, CDR1 is MNHEY and CDR2 SMNVEV (reference sequence). The CDR3 totals 15 residues. V was pared by 3 bases and J by 8 bases, with 8 bases of the junction left unmatched. The CDR3 nucleotides read TGTGCCAGCAGTTTTCCCGCTAGCGGGAACGATGAGCAGTTCTTC. It encodes CASSFPASGNDEQFF.

This chain joins TRBV6-6 and TRBJ2-7, with TRBD1 matching 9 bases. This CDR3 is built from 15 residues. Germline CDR1 is MNHNY and CDR2 is SVGAGI (reference sequence). The J segment lost 2 bases and the V segment lost 5 bases, leaving 7 bases of the junction unmatched. The CDR3 spells CASSMPGQGTYEQYF. The CDR3 DNA reads as TGTGCCAGCAGTATGCCGGGACAGGGAACCTACGAGCAGTACTTC.

On this clone: One end of the junction is discordant with germline, which a read error may explain. The rearrangement links TRBV4-3 to TRBJ2-1; possible D gene TRBD2, 5 bases. Germline V gene sequence: CDR1 LGHNA, CDR2 YSLEER. This CDR3 contains 16 residues. CDR3 residues: CASSQDTFGSTLERFF. The CDR3, as DNA: TGCGCCAGCAGCCAAGATACCTTTGGGAGCACTCTAGAGCGGTTCTTC.

This clone was recorded once. The chain uses TRBV9 and TRBJ2-1; no reliable D call. CDR1 is SGDLS and CDR2 is YYNGEE in the germline V gene. Trimming cost V 4 bases and J 5 bases, with 13 bases left between them. The CDR3 sequence is 14 residues long. The CDR3 sequence: CASSLPFNDNEQFF. CDR3 DNA sequence: TGTGCCAGCAGCCTACCCTTCAACGACAATGAGCAGTTCTTC.

The chain couples TRBV5-1 to TRBJ1-1; 7 bases align to TRBD1. Germline CDR1 reads SGHRS; CDR2 reads YFSETQ. The trim removed 4 bases at V and 6 bases at J, leaving 9 bases unmatched. There are 14 residues in the CDR3. CDR3 nucleotide sequence: TGCGCCAGCAGCGCCGTTCAGGGGGGCCCTGAAGCTTTCTTT. Its translation: CASSAVQGGPEAFF. Full variable domain (rest looked up from reference TRBV5-1 and TRBJ1-1): KAGVTQTPRYLIKTRGQQVTLSCSPISGHRSVSWYQQTPGQGLQFLFEYFSETQRNKGNFPGRFSGRQFSNSRSEMNVSTLELGDSALYLCASSAVQGGPEAFFGQGTRLTVV.

This chain joins TRBV5-4 and TRBJ1-2; no reliable D call. Trimming pared 4 bases from V and 0 bases from J, leaving 10 bases between. Germline V gene sequence: CDR1 SGHNT, CDR2 YYREEE (reference sequence). The CDR3 consists of 14 residues. CDR3 loop: CASSPSTANYGYTF. The DNA for the CDR3 is TGTGCCAGCAGCCCGTCGACGGCTAACTATGGCTACACCTTC. Variable domain in full (rest from reference TRBV5-4 and TRBJ1-2): ETGVTQSPTHLIKTRGQQVTLRCSSQSGHNTVSWYQQALGQGPQFIFQYYREEENGRGNFPPRFSGLQFPNYSSELNVNALELDDSALYLCASSPSTANYGYTFGSGTRLTVV.

The chain couples TRBV6-1 to TRBJ2-7; D uncertain. Looked up from germline, CDR1 is MNHNS and CDR2 is SASEGT. V dropped 2 bases and J dropped 3 bases, with 23 bases sitting between them. There are 18 residues in the CDR3. The DNA of the CDR3 is TGTGCCAGCAGTGAATATTATTATGTATTCGGGTCCCACTACGAGCAGTACTTC. It translates to CASSEYYYVFGSHYEQYF.

The rearrangement uses TRBV19 and TRBJ1-6, with unresolved D. Between the trimmed V and J ends, which lost 5 bases and 2 bases, there was a span of 16 bases. This CDR3 has 17 residues. The germline gives CDR1 LNHDA, CDR2 SQIVND (reference sequence). In DNA form, the CDR3 reads TGTGCCAGTAGTTTGCGGACGGATAGCCCCTATAATTCACCCCTCCACTTT. It codes for CASSLRTDSPYNSPLHF.

The rearrangement uses TRBV11-3 and TRBJ2-7; the D gene is possibly TRBD1 (6 bases). The CDR3 runs 12 residues. Germline assignment: CDR1 SGHNT and CDR2 YENEEA. The V gene lost 3 bases and the J gene lost 4 bases, with 7 bases spanning the gap. The CDR3 sequence: CASSFQGYEQYF. CDR3 coding DNA: TGTGCCAGCAGCTTCCAGGGGTACGAGCAGTACTTC.

The gene calls are TRBV6-6 and TRBJ2-1, with D possibly being TRBD1 (6 bases). This CDR3 comprises 15 residues. V was shortened by 2 bases and J by 9 bases, with 17 bases between the two germline ends. The germline V gene has CDR1 MNHNY and CDR2 SVGAGI (reference sequence). CDR3 sequence: CASSYPGVPLGEQFF. Written as DNA, the CDR3 is TGTGCCAGCAGTTACCCAGGGGTACCGCTTGGTGAGCAGTTCTTC.

Here the CDR3 reads CATDWAGTGELFF. The DNA of the CDR3 is TGTGCCACGGACTGGGCGGGGACCGGGGAGCTGTTTTTT. The chain employs TRBV19 and TRBJ2-2; D is perhaps TRBD2 (6 bases). V gave up 10 bases and J gave up 5 bases, with 14 bases separating them. The CDR3 is 13 amino acids. Per germline, CDR1 LNHDA and CDR2 SQIVND (reference sequence).

This sequence joins TRBV5-6 and TRBJ2-7, with no clear D. The CDR3 loop spans 16 amino acids. V lost 0 bases, J lost 1 base, and 14 bases lay in between. Germline values: CDR1 SGHDT, CDR2 YYEEEE. The DNA of the CDR3 is TGTGCCAGCAGCTTGGGGGCAGTCGCACTTTCCTACGAGCAGTACTTC. Translation: CASSLGAVALSYEQYF.

The chain recombines TRBV9 with TRBJ1-1; D is ambiguous. CDR1 is SGDLS, CDR2 YYNGEE, per germline. V lost 0 bases, J lost 0 bases, and 12 bases lay in between. CDR3 size: 16 residues. The CDR3 reads CASSVEAETLNTEAFF. CDR3 DNA sequence: TGTGCCAGCAGCGTAGAAGCAGAGACGCTGAACACTGAAGCTTTCTTT.

The V and J genes are TRBV10-2 and TRBJ2-1, with 9 bases matching TRBD2. This CDR3 region has 13 residues. Germline CDR1 is WSHSY and CDR2 is SAAADI. The V and J ends lost 6 bases and 8 bases, in that order; junction bases with no gene match: 5. CDR3 residues: CASRGGGAYEQFF. Written as DNA, the CDR3 is TGCGCCAGCAGGGGCGGGGGGGCATATGAGCAGTTCTTC.

This chain uses TRBV5-1 with TRBJ2-1, with TRBD2 matching over 10 bases. This CDR3 is built from 16 residues. Looked up from germline, CDR1 is SGHRS and CDR2 is YFSETQ. V shed 2 bases and J 6 bases; nucleotides not matched to a gene: 8. The CDR3 DNA reads TGCGCCAGCAGCTTCCCTTCTAGCGGGGGCCCCAATGAGCAGTTCTTC. Residues: CASSFPSSGGPNEQFF.

J is TRBJ1-6 and V is TRBV5-1; D is uncertain. This CDR3 has 13 amino acids. Germline lookup yields CDR1 SGHRS and CDR2 YFSETQ. V shed 0 bases and J shed 10 bases, with 8 bases lying between them. In nucleotides, the CDR3 is TGCGCCAGCAGCTTGGGGGGTGGATCACCCCTCCACTTT. This codes for CASSLGGGSPLHF.

The V gene is TRBV9, the J gene TRBJ2-3; 7 bases agree with TRBD2. Germline V CDR1 and CDR2: SGDLS, YYNGEE. This CDR3 is built from 13 residues. The V segment lost 6 bases and the J segment 4 bases; nucleotides outside the gene matches: 5. CDR3 nucleotides: TGTGCCAGCACGACGGGGGGTTCAGATACGCAGTATTTT. Its translation: CASTTGGSDTQYF.

The chain has TRBV6-5 and TRBJ1-1; D might be TRBD1 (5 bases). The CDR3 covers 15 residues. Trimming took off 0 bases at V and 0 bases at J, with 8 bases between the two ends. CDR1 is MNHEY, CDR2 SVGAGI, per germline. The CDR3 here is CASSYSGRMNTEAFF. CDR3 DNA: TGTGCCAGCAGTTACTCGGGACGGATGAACACTGAAGCTTTCTTT.

This CDR3 reads CSVLGLTQETQYF. CDR3 bases: TGCAGCGTTCTGGGACTCACACAAGAGACCCAGTACTTC. The rearrangement links TRBV29-1 to TRBJ2-5; D perhaps matches TRBD2 (6 bases). Deletions cut 5 bases from V and 2 bases from J, with 12 bases between. The germline V gene has CDR1 SQVTM and CDR2 ANQGSEA. The CDR3 spans 13 residues.

This sequence joins TRBV7-6 and TRBJ2-7; the D gene could be TRBD1 or TRBD2 (5 bases each). V was shortened by 4 bases and J by 5 bases, with 12 bases between the two germline ends. This CDR3 has 13 amino acids. In germline, CDR1 is SGHVS, CDR2 FNYEAQ. The CDR3 sequence is CASSSGTVNEQYF. DNA for the CDR3: TGTGCCAGCAGCTCGGGGACCGTGAACGAGCAGTACTTC.

This chain joins TRBV7-7 and TRBJ2-1; D may correspond to TRBD1 or TRBD2 (5 bases each). The V and J ends lost 2 bases and 6 bases respectively, with 20 bases between them. The CDR3 is made up of 17 amino acids. CDR1 is SSHAT and CDR2 is FNYEAQ in the germline V gene (reference sequence). Written as DNA, the CDR3 is TGTGCCAGCAGCTTATATCTACCGGGACGGACGACCAATGAGCAGTTCTTC. Residues: CASSLYLPGRTTNEQFF.

The DNA for the CDR3 is TGTGCCAGCAGTCCCCGAAGGGGATACACTGAAGCTTTCTTT. It translates to CASSPRRGYTEAFF. This chain links TRBV27 with TRBJ1-1; possible D gene TRBD1, 5 bases. The V and J ends lost 5 bases and 3 bases respectively, with 13 bases between them. Germline CDR1 MNHEY, CDR2 SMNVEV (reference sequence). The CDR3 runs 14 residues.